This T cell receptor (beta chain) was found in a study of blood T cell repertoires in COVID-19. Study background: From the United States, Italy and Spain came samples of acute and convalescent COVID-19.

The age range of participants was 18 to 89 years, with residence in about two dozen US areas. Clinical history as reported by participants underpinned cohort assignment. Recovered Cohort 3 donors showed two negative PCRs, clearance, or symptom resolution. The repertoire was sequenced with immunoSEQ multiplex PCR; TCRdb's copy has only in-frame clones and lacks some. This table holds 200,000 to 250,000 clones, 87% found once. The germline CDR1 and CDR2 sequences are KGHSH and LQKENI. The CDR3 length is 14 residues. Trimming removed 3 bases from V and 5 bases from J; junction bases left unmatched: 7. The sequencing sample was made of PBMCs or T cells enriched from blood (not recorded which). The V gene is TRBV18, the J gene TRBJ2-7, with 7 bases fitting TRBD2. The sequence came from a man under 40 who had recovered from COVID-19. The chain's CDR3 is CASSPGLFIDEQYF. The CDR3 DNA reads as TGTGCCAGCTCACCGGGACTATTCATCGACGAGCAGTACTTC.